This TCR beta chain was profiled in a study of response to subunit inactivated influenza vaccine. Study-wide results and limits: Authors suggested seasonal influenza vaccinations each recruit few new T cells.

This clonotype was counted only a few times. Its specificity is unknown. From the RT-PCR reads, TCRdb called clonotypes with MiXCR, one entry per CDR3 protein. The data show 500,000 to 550,000 distinct CDR3 sequences, 7.6% seen once. Trimming took 5 bases from V and 3 from J, leaving 17 bases between them. The CDR3 loop spans 15 amino acids. CDR1 is DFQATT, CDR2 SNEGSKA, per germline (reference sequence). The clonotype comes from a man aged 45-69 years who received an inactivated influenza vaccine. The sample in question was PBMCs from blood, obtained less than 25 months after vaccination. This chain links TRBV20-1 with TRBJ1-5, with D tentatively TRBD1 (6 bases). The CDR3 here is CSAEVSTGPNQPQHF. The CDR3, as DNA: TGCAGTGCTGAGGTTTCTACAGGGCCCAATCAGCCCCAGCATTTT.